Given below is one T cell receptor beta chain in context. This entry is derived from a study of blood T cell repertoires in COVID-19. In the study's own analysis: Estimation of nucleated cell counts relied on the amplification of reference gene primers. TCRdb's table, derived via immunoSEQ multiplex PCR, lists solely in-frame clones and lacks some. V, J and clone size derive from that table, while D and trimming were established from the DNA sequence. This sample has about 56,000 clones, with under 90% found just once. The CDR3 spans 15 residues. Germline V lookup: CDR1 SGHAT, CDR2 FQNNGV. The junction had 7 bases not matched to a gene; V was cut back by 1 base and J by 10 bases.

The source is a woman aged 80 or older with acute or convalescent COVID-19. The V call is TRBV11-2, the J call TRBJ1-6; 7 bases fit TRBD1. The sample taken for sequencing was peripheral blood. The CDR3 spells CASSLGGQSRSPLHF. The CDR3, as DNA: TGTGCCAGCAGCTTAGGGGGACAGAGCCGATCACCCCTCCACTTT.